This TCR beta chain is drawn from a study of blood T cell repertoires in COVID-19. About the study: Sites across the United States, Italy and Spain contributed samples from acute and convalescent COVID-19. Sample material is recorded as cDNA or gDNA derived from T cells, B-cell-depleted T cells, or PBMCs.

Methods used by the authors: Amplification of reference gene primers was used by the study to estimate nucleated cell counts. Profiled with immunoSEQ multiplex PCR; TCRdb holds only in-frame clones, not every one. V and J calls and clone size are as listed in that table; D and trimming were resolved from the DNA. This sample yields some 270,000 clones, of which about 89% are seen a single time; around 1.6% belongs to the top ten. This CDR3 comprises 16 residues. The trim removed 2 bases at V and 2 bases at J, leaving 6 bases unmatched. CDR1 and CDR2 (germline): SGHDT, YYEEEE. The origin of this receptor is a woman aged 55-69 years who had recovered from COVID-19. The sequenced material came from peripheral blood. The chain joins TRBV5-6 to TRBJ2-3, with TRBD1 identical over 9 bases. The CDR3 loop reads CASSFYWDRDTDTQYF. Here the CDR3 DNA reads TGTGCCAGCAGCTTCTATTGGGACAGGGACACAGATACGCAGTATTTT.